This T cell receptor (beta chain) was identified during a study of blood T cell repertoires in COVID-19. Sequencing used immunoSEQ multiplex PCR; TCRdb keeps in-frame clones, though not all of them. The sample lists 50,000 to 75,000 clones, over 70% seen once, with about 17% in the top ten. Trimming stripped 3 bases from V and 0 bases from J, with 15 bases between. This CDR3 comprises 16 residues. Germline loops: CDR1 MGHRA, CDR2 YSYEKL. The source is a woman aged 45-65 years with active or convalescent COVID-19. The material sequenced was peripheral blood. The V gene is TRBV4-1, the J gene TRBJ2-7, with D possibly being TRBD2 (5 bases). As DNA, the CDR3 is TGCGCCAGCAGCCAGGCTCCGGACTCCTCCTCCTACGAGCAGTACTTC. Translating it yields CASSQAPDSSSYEQYF.